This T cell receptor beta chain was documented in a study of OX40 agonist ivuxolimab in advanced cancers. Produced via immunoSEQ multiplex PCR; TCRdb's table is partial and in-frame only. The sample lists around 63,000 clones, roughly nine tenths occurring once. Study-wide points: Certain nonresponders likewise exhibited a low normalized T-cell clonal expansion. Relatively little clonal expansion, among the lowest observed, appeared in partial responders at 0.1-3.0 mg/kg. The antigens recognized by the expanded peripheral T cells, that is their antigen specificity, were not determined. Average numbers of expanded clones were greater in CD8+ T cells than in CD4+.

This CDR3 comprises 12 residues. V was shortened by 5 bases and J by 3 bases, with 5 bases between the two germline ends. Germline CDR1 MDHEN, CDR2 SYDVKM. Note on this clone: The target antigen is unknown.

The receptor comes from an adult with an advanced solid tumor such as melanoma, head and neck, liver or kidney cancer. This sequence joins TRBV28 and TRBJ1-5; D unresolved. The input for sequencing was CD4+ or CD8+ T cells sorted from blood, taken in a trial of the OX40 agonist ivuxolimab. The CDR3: CASSQSNQPQHF. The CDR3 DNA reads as TGTGCCAGCAGTCAGTCCAATCAGCCCCAGCATTTT.